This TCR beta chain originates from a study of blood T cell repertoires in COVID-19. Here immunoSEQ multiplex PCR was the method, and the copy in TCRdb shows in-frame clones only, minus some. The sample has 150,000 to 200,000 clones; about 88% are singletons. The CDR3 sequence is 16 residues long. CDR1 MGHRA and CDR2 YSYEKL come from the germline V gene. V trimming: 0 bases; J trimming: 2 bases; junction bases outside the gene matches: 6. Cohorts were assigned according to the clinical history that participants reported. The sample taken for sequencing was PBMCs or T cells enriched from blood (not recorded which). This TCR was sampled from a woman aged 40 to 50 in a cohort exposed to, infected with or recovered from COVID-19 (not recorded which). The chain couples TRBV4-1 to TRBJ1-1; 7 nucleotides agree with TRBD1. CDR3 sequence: CASSQDRGLLNTEAFF. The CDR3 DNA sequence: TGCGCCAGCAGCCAAGATAGGGGGCTTCTTAACACTGAAGCTTTCTTT.